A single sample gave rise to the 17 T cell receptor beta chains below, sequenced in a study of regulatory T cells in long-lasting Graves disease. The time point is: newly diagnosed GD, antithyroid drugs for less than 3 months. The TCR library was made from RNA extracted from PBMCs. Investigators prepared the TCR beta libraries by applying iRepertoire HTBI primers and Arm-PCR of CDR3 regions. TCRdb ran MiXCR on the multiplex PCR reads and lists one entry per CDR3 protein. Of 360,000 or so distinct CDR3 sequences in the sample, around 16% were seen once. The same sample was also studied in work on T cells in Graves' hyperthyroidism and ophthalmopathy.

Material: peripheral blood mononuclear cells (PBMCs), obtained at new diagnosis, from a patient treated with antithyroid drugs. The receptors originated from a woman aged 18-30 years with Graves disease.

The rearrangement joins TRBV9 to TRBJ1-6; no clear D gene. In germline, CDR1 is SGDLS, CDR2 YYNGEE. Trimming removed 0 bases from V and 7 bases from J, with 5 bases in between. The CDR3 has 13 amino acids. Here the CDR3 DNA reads TGTGCCAGCAGCGTAGGGGCAAATTCACCCCTCCACTTT. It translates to CASSVGANSPLHF.

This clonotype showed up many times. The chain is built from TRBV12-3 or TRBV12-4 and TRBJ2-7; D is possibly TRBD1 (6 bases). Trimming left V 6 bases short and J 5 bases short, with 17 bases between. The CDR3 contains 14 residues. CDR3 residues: CASSWQQGGNEQYF. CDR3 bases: TGTGCCAGCAGCTGGCAACAGGGTGGCAACGAGCAGTACTTC.

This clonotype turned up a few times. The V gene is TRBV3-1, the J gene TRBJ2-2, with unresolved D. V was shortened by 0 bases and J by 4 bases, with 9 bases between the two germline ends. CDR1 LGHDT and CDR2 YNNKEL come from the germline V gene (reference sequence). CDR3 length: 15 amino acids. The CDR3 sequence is CASSQDIVGTGELFF. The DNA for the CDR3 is TGTGCCAGCAGCCAAGATATAGTTGGCACCGGGGAGCTGTTTTTT.

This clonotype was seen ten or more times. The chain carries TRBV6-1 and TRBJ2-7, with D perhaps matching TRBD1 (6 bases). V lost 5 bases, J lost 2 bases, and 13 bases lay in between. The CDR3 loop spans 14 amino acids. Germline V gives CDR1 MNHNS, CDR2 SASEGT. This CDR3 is CASSNTGSTYEQYF. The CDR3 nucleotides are TGTGCCAGCAGTAACACAGGGTCCACCTACGAGCAGTACTTC.

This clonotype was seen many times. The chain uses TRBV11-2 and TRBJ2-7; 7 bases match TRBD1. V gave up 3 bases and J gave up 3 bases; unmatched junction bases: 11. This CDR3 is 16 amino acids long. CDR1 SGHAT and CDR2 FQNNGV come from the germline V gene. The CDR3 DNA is TGTGCCAGCAGCTTGACCGTAGGACAGGCGCTCTACGAGCAGTACTTC. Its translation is CASSLTVGQALYEQYF.

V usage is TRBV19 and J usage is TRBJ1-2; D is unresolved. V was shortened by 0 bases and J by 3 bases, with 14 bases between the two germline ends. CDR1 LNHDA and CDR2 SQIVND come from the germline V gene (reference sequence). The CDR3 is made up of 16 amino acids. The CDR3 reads CASSIDRVNSYYGYTF. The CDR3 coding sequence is TGTGCCAGTAGTATAGATCGTGTGAATTCATACTATGGCTACACCTTC.

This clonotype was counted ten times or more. CDR3: CASSIGGNRNTEAFF. In nucleotides, the CDR3 is TGTGCCAGTAGTATCGGAGGTAATCGGAACACTGAAGCTTTCTTT. The rearrangement links TRBV19 to TRBJ1-1; D uncertain. V lost 3 bases to trimming and J lost 1 base, with 12 bases between them. CDR1 and CDR2 (germline): LNHDA, SQIVND (reference sequence). This CDR3 has 15 amino acids.

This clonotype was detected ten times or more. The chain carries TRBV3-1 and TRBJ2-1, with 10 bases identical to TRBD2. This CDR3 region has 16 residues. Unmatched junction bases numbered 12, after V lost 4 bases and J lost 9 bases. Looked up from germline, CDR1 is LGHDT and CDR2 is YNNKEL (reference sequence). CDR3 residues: CASSLVLAGYGGEQFF. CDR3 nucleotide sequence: TGTGCCAGCAGCCTCGTACTAGCGGGGTACGGTGGTGAGCAGTTCTTC.

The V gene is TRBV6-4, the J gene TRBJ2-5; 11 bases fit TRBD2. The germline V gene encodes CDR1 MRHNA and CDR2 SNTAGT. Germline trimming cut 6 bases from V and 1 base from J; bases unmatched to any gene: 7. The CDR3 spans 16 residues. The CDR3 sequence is CASSSGLAGPQETQYF. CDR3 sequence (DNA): TGTGCCAGCAGCTCCGGACTAGCGGGCCCCCAAGAGACCCAGTACTTC.

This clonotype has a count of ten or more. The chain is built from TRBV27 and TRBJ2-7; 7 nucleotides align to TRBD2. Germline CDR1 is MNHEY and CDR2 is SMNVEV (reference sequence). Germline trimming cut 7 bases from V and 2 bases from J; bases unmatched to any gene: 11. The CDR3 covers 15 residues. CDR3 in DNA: TGTGCCAGCAACTCACCCGCCCGGGGGGCCTACGAGCAGTACTTC. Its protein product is CASNSPARGAYEQYF.

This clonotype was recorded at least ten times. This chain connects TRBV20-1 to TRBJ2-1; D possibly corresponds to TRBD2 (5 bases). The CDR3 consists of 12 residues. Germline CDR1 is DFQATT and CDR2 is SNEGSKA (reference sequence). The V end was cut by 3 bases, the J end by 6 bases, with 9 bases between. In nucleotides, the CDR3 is TGCAGTGCTAGTCAAGGGAGCAATGAGCAGTTCTTC. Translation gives CSASQGSNEQFF.

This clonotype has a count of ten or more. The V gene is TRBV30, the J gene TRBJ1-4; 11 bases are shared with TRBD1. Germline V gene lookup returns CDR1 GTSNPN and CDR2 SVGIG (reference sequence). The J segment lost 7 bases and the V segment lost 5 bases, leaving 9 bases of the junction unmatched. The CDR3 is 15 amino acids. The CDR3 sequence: CAWASPGQGVEKLFF. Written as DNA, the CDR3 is TGTGCCTGGGCCAGCCCGGGACAGGGGGTTGAAAAACTGTTTTTT.

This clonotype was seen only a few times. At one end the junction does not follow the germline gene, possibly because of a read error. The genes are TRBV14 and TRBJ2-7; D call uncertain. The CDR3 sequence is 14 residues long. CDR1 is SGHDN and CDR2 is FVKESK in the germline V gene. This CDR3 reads CASSLQRSSYEQCF. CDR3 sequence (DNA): TGTGCCAGCAGCCTGCAGAGGAGCTCCTACGAGCAGTGCTTC. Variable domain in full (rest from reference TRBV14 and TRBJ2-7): EAGVTQFPSHSVIEKGQTVTLRCDPISGHDNLYWYRRVMGKEIKFLLHFVKESKQDESGMPNNRFLAERTGGTYSTLKVQPAELEDSGVYFCASSLQRSSYEQCFGPGTRLTVT.

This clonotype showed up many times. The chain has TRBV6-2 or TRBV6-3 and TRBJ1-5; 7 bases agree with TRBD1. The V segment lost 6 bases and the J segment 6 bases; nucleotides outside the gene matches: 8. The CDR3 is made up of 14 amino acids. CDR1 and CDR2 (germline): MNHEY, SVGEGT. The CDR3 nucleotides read TGTGCCAGCAGACCGACAGGGATCAGTCAGCCCCAGCATTTT. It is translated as CASRPTGISQPQHF.

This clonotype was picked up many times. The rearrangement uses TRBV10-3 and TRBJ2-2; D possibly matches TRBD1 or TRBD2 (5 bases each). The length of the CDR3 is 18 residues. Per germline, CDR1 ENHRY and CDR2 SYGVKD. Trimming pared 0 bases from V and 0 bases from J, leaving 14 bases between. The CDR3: CAISESGDGLTNTGELFF. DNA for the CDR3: TGTGCCATCAGTGAGTCAGGGGACGGGTTGACGAACACCGGGGAGCTGTTTTTT.

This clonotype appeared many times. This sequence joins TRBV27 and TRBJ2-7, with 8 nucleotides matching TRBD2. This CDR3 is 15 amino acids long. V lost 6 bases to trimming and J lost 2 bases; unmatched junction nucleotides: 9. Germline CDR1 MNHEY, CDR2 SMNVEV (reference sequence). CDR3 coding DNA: TGTGCCAGCAGCTCACTCGGGGGGGCACCCTACGAGCAGTACTTC. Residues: CASSSLGGAPYEQYF.

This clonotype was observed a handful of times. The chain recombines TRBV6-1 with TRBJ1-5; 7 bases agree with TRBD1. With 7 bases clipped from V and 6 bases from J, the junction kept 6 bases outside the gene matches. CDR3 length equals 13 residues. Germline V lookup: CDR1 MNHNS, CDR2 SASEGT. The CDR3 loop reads CASTEGAVQPQHF. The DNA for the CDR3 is TGTGCCAGCACCGAGGGGGCGGTTCAGCCCCAGCATTTT.